The rows below give T cell receptor beta chains drawn from one sample of a study of blood T cells in healthy people across ages. TCRdb reanalysed the 5' RACE reads using MiXCR and keeps one entry per CDR3 protein. The data contain 850,000 to 950,000 distinct CDR3 sequences, under 35% of them seen just once; the ten biggest clones take up roughly 17%. Sequencing was done on a sample of blood. These receptors originate from a woman of 80 years or more in good health. Both conserved end residues are part of each CDR3. D genes are given only for firm matches. Only part of the rows carry a size: once, few, many, or a class if the clone is expanded.

cdr3_aa	cdr3_nt	d_call	j_call	clone_size	v_call
CSATTDRGRNSPLHF	TGCAGTGCTACCACTGACAGGGGCCGTAATTCACCCCTCCACTTT	TRBD1	TRBJ1-6	.	TRBV20-1
CASSLSSGGADTQYF	TGTGCCAGCAGCTTATCTAGCGGGGGGGCAGATACGCAGTATTTT	TRBD2	TRBJ2-3	many	TRBV7-2
CASSTGGSYNEQFF	TGTGCCAGCAGCACGGGGGGCTCCTACAATGAGCAGTTCTTC	TRBD2	TRBJ2-1	many	TRBV6-2/TRBV6-3
CASSYSRQALANYGYTF	TGTGCCAGCAGTTACTCCCGACAGGCCTTAGCTAACTATGGCTACACCTTC	.	TRBJ1-2	.	TRBV6-6
CASTTTGRSVADTQYF	TGTGCCAGCACCACCACGGGACGGTCAGTGGCAGATACGCAGTATTTT	.	TRBJ2-3	.	TRBV12-3/TRBV12-4
CASSFLGGETQYF	TGTGCCAGCAGTTTTTTGGGGGGGGAGACCCAGTACTTC	TRBD2	TRBJ2-5	many	TRBV12-3/TRBV12-4
CASSQDRVRGEEQFF	TGCGCCAGCAGCCAAGATAGGGTGCGGGGAGAGGAGCAGTTCTTC	.	TRBJ2-1	many	TRBV4-3
CASSQGQGSNTEAFF	TGTGCCAGCAGCCAAGGACAGGGGTCTAACACTGAAGCTTTCTTT	TRBD1	TRBJ1-1	few	TRBV3-1
CASSHNLRGTEAFF	TGTGCCAGCAGCCATAACCTCAGGGGCACTGAAGCTTTCTTT	.	TRBJ1-1	few	TRBV3-1
CASSQDSGRGGYTF	TGTGCCAGCAGCCAAGACAGTGGGAGGGGTGGCTACACCTTC	.	TRBJ1-2	few	TRBV7-2
CASSLATVTSNQPQHF	TGTGCCAGCAGCTTAGCGACGGTGACTAGCAATCAGCCCCAGCATTTT	.	TRBJ1-5	.	TRBV7-2